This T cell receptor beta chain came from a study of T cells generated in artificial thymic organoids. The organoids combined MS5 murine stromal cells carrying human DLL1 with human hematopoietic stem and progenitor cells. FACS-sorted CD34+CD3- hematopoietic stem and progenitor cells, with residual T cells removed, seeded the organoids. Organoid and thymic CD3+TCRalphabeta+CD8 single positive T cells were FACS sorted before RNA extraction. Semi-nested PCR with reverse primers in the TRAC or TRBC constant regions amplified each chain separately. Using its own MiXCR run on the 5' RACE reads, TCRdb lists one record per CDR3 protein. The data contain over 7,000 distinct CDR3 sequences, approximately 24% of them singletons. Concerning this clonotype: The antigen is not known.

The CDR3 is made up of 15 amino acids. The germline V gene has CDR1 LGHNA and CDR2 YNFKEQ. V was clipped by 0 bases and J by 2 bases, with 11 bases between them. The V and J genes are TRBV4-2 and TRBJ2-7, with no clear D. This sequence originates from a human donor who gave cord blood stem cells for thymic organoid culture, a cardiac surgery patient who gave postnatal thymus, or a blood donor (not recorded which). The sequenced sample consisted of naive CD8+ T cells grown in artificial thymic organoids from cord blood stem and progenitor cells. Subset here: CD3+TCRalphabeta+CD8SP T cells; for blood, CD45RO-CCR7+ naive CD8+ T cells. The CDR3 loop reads CASSQDLMCPYEQYF. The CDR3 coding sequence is TGTGCCAGCAGCCAAGACCTTATGTGCCCCTACGAGCAGTACTTC.